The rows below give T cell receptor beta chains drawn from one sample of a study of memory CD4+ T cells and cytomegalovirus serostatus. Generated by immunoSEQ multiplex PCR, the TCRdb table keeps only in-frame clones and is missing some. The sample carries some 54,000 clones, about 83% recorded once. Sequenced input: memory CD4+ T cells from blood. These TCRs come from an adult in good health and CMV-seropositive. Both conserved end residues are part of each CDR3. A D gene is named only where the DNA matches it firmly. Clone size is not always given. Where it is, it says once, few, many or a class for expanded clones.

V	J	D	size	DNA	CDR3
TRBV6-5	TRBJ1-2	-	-	TGTGCCAGCAGTTTTCAATCACAGGGCTATGGCTACACCTTC	CASSFQSQGYGYTF
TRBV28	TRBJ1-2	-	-	TGTGCCAGCAACCCGGCGGGAAGTAGGTATGGCTACACCTTC	CASNPAGSRYGYTF
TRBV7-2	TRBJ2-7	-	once	TGTGCCAGCAGCTTGGGGGATTCCCCGCGAGACGAGCAGTACTTC	CASSLGDSPRDEQYF
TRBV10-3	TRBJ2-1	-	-	TGTGCCATCAGTGAGTCGATGGCTCGGATGGGGAATGAGCAGTTCTTC	CAISESMARMGNEQFF
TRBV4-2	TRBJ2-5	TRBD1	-	TGTGCCAGCAGCCAAGATCCCGGGACAGGAATTTGGGGAGAGACCCAGTACTTC	CASSQDPGTGIWGETQYF
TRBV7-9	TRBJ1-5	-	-	TGTGCCAGCAGCCCTCATAGCAATCAGCCCCAGCATTTT	CASSPHSNQPQHF
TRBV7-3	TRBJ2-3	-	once	TGTGCCAGCAGCTTAACCTCTGCGGGGCTCACAGATACGCAGTATTTT	CASSLTSAGLTDTQYF
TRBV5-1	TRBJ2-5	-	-	TGCGCCAGCAGCTTGGCTCGGCTGGCACAAGAGACCCAGTACTTC	CASSLARLAQETQYF
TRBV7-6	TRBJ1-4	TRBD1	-	TGTGCCAGCAGCTCCCCAGACAGGGAATCTAATGAAAAACTGTTTTTT	CASSSPDRESNEKLFF
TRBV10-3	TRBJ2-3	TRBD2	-	TGTGCCATCGCATCCGGGGGGATCTCAGATACGCAGTATTTT	CAIASGGISDTQYF
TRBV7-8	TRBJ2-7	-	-	TGTGCCAGCAGCTTAGCGATTGGTTGGCGGGAGCAGTACTTC	CASSLAIGWREQYF
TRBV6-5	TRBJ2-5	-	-	TGTGCCAGCAGACTCGTACAGGGCGCAGAGACCCAGTACTTC	CASRLVQGAETQYF
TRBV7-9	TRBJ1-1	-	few	TGTGCCAGCGTACTTTCCCGAACTAATGAAGCTTTCTTT	CASVLSRTNEAFF
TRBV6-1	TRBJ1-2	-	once	TGTGCCAGCAGTGAAATGGTAGCCCTATATAGTGGCTACACCTTC	CASSEMVALYSGYTF
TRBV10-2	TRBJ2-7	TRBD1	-	TGCGCCAGCAGCGTACTGCCGGGACAGGGGGCGTACGAGCAGTACTTC	CASSVLPGQGAYEQYF
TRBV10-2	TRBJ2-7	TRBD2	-	TGCGCCAGCAGTGCACTAGCGGGTATCTCCTACGAGCAGTACTTC	CASSALAGISYEQYF
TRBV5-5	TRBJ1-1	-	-	TGTGCCAGCAGCTTGGTCCCGAACACTGAAGCTTTCTTT	CASSLVPNTEAFF